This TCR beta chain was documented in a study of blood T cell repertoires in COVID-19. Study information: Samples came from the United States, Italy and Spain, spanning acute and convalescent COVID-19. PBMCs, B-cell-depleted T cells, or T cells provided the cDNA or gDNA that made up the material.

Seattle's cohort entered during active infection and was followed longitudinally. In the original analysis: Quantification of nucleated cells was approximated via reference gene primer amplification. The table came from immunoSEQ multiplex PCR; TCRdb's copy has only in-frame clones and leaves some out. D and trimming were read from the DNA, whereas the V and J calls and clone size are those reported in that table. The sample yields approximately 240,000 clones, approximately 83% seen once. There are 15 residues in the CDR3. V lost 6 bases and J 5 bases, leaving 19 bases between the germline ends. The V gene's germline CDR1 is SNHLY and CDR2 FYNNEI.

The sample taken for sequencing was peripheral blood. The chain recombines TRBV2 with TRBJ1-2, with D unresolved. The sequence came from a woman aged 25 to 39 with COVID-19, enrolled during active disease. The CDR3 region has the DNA TGTGCCAGCAGAGACCTCCAGCGAGGGATATATGGCTACACCTTC. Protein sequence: CASRDLQRGIYGYTF.